This TCR beta chain was observed in a study of cytotoxic CD8 clonotypes in ibrutinib-treated CLL. Measured with immunoSEQ multiplex PCR; TCRdb has only the in-frame clones, and not every one. The sample shows around 250,000 clones, 60% to 75% of them seen only once. The CDR3 is 13 residues long. The V and J ends lost 10 bases and 5 bases respectively, with 18 bases between them. The germline CDR1 and CDR2 sequences are MDHEN and SYDVKM. The clonotype comes from a human donor with chronic lymphocytic leukemia. The chain couples TRBV28 to TRBJ2-7; D perhaps matches TRBD1 (5 bases). The starting material was PBMCs, obtained after 24 months of ibrutinib treatment. The CDR3 here is CATKNPGYDEQYF. Written as DNA, the CDR3 is TGTGCCACCAAAAACCCAGGGTACGACGAGCAGTACTTC.